This TCR beta chain was captured by sequencing in a study of blood T cells in healthy people across ages. In regard to this clonotype: Its antigen remains unknown.

Germline V gives CDR1 MNHEY, CDR2 SVGAGI. CDR3 length equals 15 residues. Study results and limitations: Age brought a roughly linear fall in TCR beta diversity measured per million T cells.

With a J-beta primer mix and a sample-barcoded 5' primer, a second PCR ran about 7 to 12 cycles. TCRdb itself ran the 5' RACE reads through MiXCR, one entry per CDR3 protein. This table holds hundreds of thousands of distinct CDR3 sequences, over 45% found once. The sample was blood. The chain joins TRBV6-5 to TRBJ2-5, with 9 nucleotides matching TRBD1. Matching the DNA end better, TRBJ2-7 makes the J call doubtful. This TCR came from a man aged 25-45 years in good health. The DNA of the CDR3 is TGTGCCAGCAGGACCGGGACAGGGTACTCCTACGAGCAGTACTTC. As protein: CASRTGTGYSYEQYF.